These 10 T cell receptor beta chains came from one sample sequenced in a study of OX40 agonist ivuxolimab in advanced cancers. Only in-frame clones appear in the TCRdb table, and some are missing; sequencing was by immunoSEQ multiplex PCR. This table holds 61,000 or so clones, 83% found once. The sample was CD4+ or CD8+ T cells sorted from blood, taken in a trial of the OX40 agonist ivuxolimab. Source of these receptors: an adult with an advanced solid tumor such as melanoma, head and neck, liver or kidney cancer.

The chain uses TRBV7-2 and TRBJ2-3; possible D gene TRBD2, 5 bases. Germline-derived CDR1 and CDR2 are SGHTA and FQGNSA. V was pared by 1 base and J by 4 bases, with 9 bases between. This CDR3 comprises 14 residues. This CDR3 is CASSLDWGADTQYF. The CDR3 nucleotides read TGTGCCAGCAGCTTAGACTGGGGAGCAGATACGCAGTATTTT.

The CDR3 is CASSLGTGSSYEQYF. The CDR3 nucleotides are TGTGCCAGCTCACTCGGGACAGGGAGCTCCTACGAGCAGTACTTC. V and J are TRBV18 and TRBJ2-7; 9 bases map to TRBD1. The germline CDR1 and CDR2 sequences are KGHSH and LQKENI. Germline trimming cut 4 bases from V and 0 bases from J; bases unmatched to any gene: 4. The CDR3 totals 15 residues.

The chain employs TRBV5-1 and TRBJ2-7; TRBD1 agrees at 7 bases. Germline CDR1 reads SGHRS; CDR2 reads YFSETQ. The CDR3 is 15 amino acids. The ends lost 2 bases at V and 4 bases at J; junction bases unmatched: 9. The CDR3 DNA is TGCGCCAGCAGCTTAAGGGGGCGGAATTCGTACGAGCAGTACTTC. Translating gives CASSLRGRNSYEQYF.

The chain carries TRBV5-1 and TRBJ1-1; TRBD1 is a possible D gene (5 bases). The CDR3 contains 14 residues. Germline V gene sequence: CDR1 SGHRS, CDR2 YFSETQ. The V end lost 0 bases, the J end lost 4 bases, and 10 bases lay between the germline ends. The CDR3 DNA reads TGCGCCAGCAGCTTGGCCGGGGCACTCACTGAAGCTTTCTTT. This translates into CASSLAGALTEAFF.

The V gene is TRBV6-6, the J gene TRBJ2-2, with D perhaps matching TRBD2 (6 bases). In germline, CDR1 is MNHNY, CDR2 SVGAGI (reference sequence). CDR3 length: 13 residues. Trimming left V 3 bases short and J 5 bases short, with 7 bases between. Here the CDR3 DNA reads TGTGCCAGCAGTTATGGGGGGACCGGGGAGCTGTTTTTT. Translating gives CASSYGGTGELFF.

The V and J genes are TRBV5-8 and TRBJ1-3; a possible D gene is TRBD1 (5 bases). The V end was cut by 3 bases, the J end by 0 bases, with 10 bases between. This CDR3 spans 15 amino acids. Germline V gives CDR1 SGHTS, CDR2 YDEGEE. CDR3: CASSSQETSGNTIYF. CDR3 coding DNA: TGTGCCAGCAGCTCACAGGAGACCTCTGGAAACACCATATATTTT. Full variable domain (missing parts from reference TRBV5-8 and TRBJ1-3): EAGVTQSPTHLIKTRGQQATLRCSPISGHTSVYWYQQALGLGLQFLLWYDEGEERNRGNFPPRFSGRQFPNYSSELNVNALELEDSALYLCASSSQETSGNTIYFGEGSWLTVV.

The V gene is TRBV27, the J gene TRBJ2-2; 7 nucleotides match TRBD2. Per germline, CDR1 MNHEY and CDR2 SMNVEV (reference sequence). This CDR3 has 17 amino acids. V was pared by 5 bases and J by 4 bases, with 13 bases of the junction left unmatched. The DNA of the CDR3 is TGTGCCAGCAGTCCCTCGGGGAGGGGATATTCCACCGGGGAGCTGTTTTTT. Encoded protein: CASSPSGRGYSTGELFF.

The rearrangement links TRBV19 to TRBJ1-4, with unresolved D. Trimming removed 0 bases at V and 0 bases at J, with 5 bases between. This CDR3 has 15 amino acids. The germline CDR1 and CDR2 sequences are LNHDA and SQIVND (reference sequence). The CDR3 coding sequence is TGTGCCAGTAGTATAGATCCGGCAACTAATGAAAAACTGTTTTTT. Amino acid sequence: CASSIDPATNEKLFF.

This chain uses TRBV5-1 with TRBJ2-5; D not certain. Trimming took 4 bases from V and 5 from J, leaving 12 bases between them. This CDR3 spans 13 amino acids. Germline loops: CDR1 SGHRS, CDR2 YFSETQ. The CDR3: CASSPTQRETQYF. The CDR3 DNA sequence: TGCGCCAGCAGCCCGACCCAAAGGGAGACCCAGTACTTC.

A remark on this clone: The same CDR3 also results from other DNA sequences found in this sample. This chain connects TRBV9 to TRBJ1-4; 9 nucleotides line up with TRBD1. This CDR3 spans 14 amino acids. V was clipped by 3 bases and J by 4 bases; unmatched bases: 1. The germline gives CDR1 SGDLS, CDR2 YYNGEE. Written as DNA, the CDR3 is TGTGCCAGCAGCGCGGGACAGGGTAATGAAAAACTGTTTTTT. Its translation is CASSAGQGNEKLFF.